This is a list of T cell receptor beta chains from one sample in a study of shared clonotypes between healthy human individuals. Repertoires were generated with immunoSEQ multiplex PCR, while TCRdb's copy carries only in-frame clones and drops some. The repertoire holds roughly 2,500,000 clones, with 93% as singletons. Sample: naive CD4+ T cells from PBMCs. These receptors all stem from a man younger than 30 in good health. Some clones in this sample may be carry-over from other donors' samples. Both conserved end residues are part of each CDR3. The order of the fields is D gene, V gene, J gene, clone size, CDR3 protein, CDR3 DNA. A D gene is named only where the DNA matches it firmly. Some rows mark clone size as missing; the rest say once, few, many or name a class of expanded clone.

D: -
V: TRBV19
J: TRBJ1-1
size: -
CDR3: CASGSPEAFF
DNA: TGTGCCAGTGGGAGCCCTGAAGCTTTCTTT

D: TRBD1
V: TRBV10-3
J: TRBJ2-5
size: -
CDR3: CAIREGQGGTQYF
DNA: TGTGCCATCAGAGAAGGACAGGGGGGGACCCAGTACTTC

D: -
V: TRBV30
J: TRBJ1-5
size: -
CDR3: CACSTGLPGAQHF
DNA: TGTGCCTGCTCAACAGGGCTCCCCGGGGCCCAGCATTTT

D: -
V: TRBV6-1
J: TRBJ1-3
size: -
CDR3: CASSEPGSAFLGNTIYF
DNA: TGTGCCAGCAGTGAACCCGGATCGGCCTTTTTGGGAAACACCATATATTTT

D: -
V: TRBV11-2
J: TRBJ2-4
size: -
CDR3: CASSLGGNIQYF
DNA: TGTGCCAGCAGCTTAGGGGGGAACATTCAGTACTTC

D: TRBD2
V: TRBV28
J: TRBJ2-7
size: -
CDR3: CASSSRRTSPSYEQYF
DNA: TGTGCCAGCAGTTCCCGACGGACTAGCCCTTCCTACGAGCAGTACTTC

D: TRBD2
V: TRBV18
J: TRBJ2-1
size: -
CDR3: CASSPTGLAGGPTYNEQFF
DNA: TGTGCCAGCTCACCCACCGGACTAGCGGGAGGGCCGACCTACAATGAGCAGTTCTTC

D: TRBD1
V: TRBV29-1
J: TRBJ2-7
size: -
CDR3: CSVQRWTGAHEQYF
DNA: TGCAGCGTTCAAAGGTGGACAGGGGCCCACGAGCAGTACTTC

D: -
V: TRBV6-1
J: TRBJ2-3
size: -
CDR3: CASSEAQTGLYTDTQYF
DNA: TGTGCCAGCAGTGAAGCGCAAACAGGACTATACACAGATACGCAGTATTTT

D: -
V: TRBV7-3
J: TRBJ1-2
size: -
CDR3: CASSLTHAGAGYGYTF
DNA: TGTGCCAGCAGCTTAACGCACGCAGGAGCCGGCTATGGCTACACCTTC

D: -
V: TRBV7-2
J: TRBJ2-1
size: -
CDR3: CASSPDGSEQFF
DNA: TGTGCCAGCAGTCCAGACGGGAGTGAGCAGTTCTTC

D: -
V: TRBV18
J: TRBJ2-1
size: -
CDR3: CASSPMTDEQFF
DNA: TGTGCCAGCTCACCTATGACAGATGAGCAGTTCTTC

D: -
V: TRBV5-5
J: TRBJ2-5
size: -
CDR3: CASSLGAGQETQYF
DNA: TGTGCCAGCAGCTTGGGGGCGGGGCAAGAGACCCAGTACTTC

D: TRBD2
V: TRBV11-2
J: TRBJ2-1
size: -
CDR3: CASSVTAGEGNEQFF
DNA: TGTGCCAGCAGCGTTACGGCGGGAGAGGGGAATGAGCAGTTCTTC

D: -
V: TRBV28
J: TRBJ2-5
size: -
CDR3: CASRSTMGGGTQYF
DNA: TGTGCCAGCAGGTCTACGATGGGGGGCGGGACCCAGTACTTC

D: TRBD1
V: TRBV29-1
J: TRBJ2-4
size: -
CDR3: CSGRQGSGIQYF
DNA: TGCAGCGGTCGACAGGGGTCGGGCATTCAGTACTTC

D: -
V: TRBV7-9
J: TRBJ2-3
size: -
CDR3: CASSLTRAQRADTQYF
DNA: TGTGCCAGCAGCTTGACCCGGGCCCAGCGCGCAGATACGCAGTATTTT

D: TRBD1
V: TRBV5-4
J: TRBJ2-5
size: -
CDR3: CASSLEGGRETQYF
DNA: TGTGCCAGCAGCTTGGAAGGGGGCAGGGAGACCCAGTACTTC

D: -
V: TRBV7-7
J: TRBJ2-5
size: -
CDR3: CASSTIGQSQYF
DNA: TGTGCCAGCAGCACTATTGGACAGAGCCAGTACTTC

D: TRBD2
V: TRBV4-3
J: TRBJ2-3
size: -
CDR3: CASSQIAGADTQYF
DNA: TGCGCCAGCAGCCAAATAGCGGGAGCAGATACGCAGTATTTT

D: TRBD1
V: TRBV28
J: TRBJ2-4
size: -
CDR3: CASTPLPGQANAIQYF
DNA: TGTGCCAGCACCCCCTTACCTGGACAGGCAAATGCCATTCAGTACTTC

D: TRBD2
V: TRBV2
J: TRBJ2-7
size: -
CDR3: CASRAGLAGINEQYF
DNA: TGTGCCAGCAGGGCGGGACTAGCGGGAATTAACGAGCAGTACTTC

D: -
V: TRBV9
J: TRBJ2-3
size: -
CDR3: CASSVSGAGDTQYF
DNA: TGTGCCAGCAGCGTATCCGGGGCAGGAGATACGCAGTATTTT

D: TRBD2
V: TRBV5-1
J: TRBJ2-7
size: -
CDR3: CASSLFQSGGYYEQYF
DNA: TGCGCCAGCAGCTTGTTTCAAAGCGGGGGCTACTACGAGCAGTACTTC

D: TRBD1
V: TRBV6-1
J: TRBJ2-2
size: -
CDR3: CASSGNDRVAGELFF
DNA: TGTGCCAGCAGCGGGAATGACAGGGTAGCGGGGGAGCTGTTTTTT

D: -
V: TRBV15
J: TRBJ2-3
size: once
CDR3: CATSRGIADTQYF
DNA: TGTGCCACCAGCAGAGGGATTGCAGATACGCAGTATTTT

D: -
V: TRBV29-1
J: TRBJ2-7
size: -
CDR3: CSVKRGAYEQYF
DNA: TGCAGCGTCAAAAGGGGGGCCTACGAGCAGTACTTC

D: TRBD2
V: TRBV28
J: TRBJ2-7
size: -
CDR3: CASNSNGLARGGYEQYF
DNA: TGTGCCAGCAACTCAAATGGACTAGCGAGGGGAGGGTACGAGCAGTACTTC

D: -
V: TRBV5-4
J: TRBJ1-2
size: -
CDR3: CASRTVHGYTF
DNA: TGTGCCAGCAGGACAGTGCATGGCTACACCTTC

D: -
V: TRBV5-5
J: TRBJ2-3
size: -
CDR3: CASSATLGGGADTQYF
DNA: TGTGCCAGCAGCGCCACCCTCGGGGGAGGAGCAGATACGCAGTATTTT

D: -
V: TRBV4-1
J: TRBJ1-4
size: -
CDR3: CASSPQGVSEKLFF
DNA: TGCGCCAGCAGCCCACAGGGTGTGAGCGAAAAACTGTTTTTT

D: TRBD2
V: TRBV11-2
J: TRBJ2-7
size: -
CDR3: CASRGLAGAYEQYF
DNA: TGTGCCAGCAGAGGGCTAGCGGGAGCGTACGAGCAGTACTTC

D: TRBD2
V: TRBV11-3
J: TRBJ2-3
size: -
CDR3: CASSFSGNTDTQYF
DNA: TGTGCCAGCAGCTTTAGCGGGAACACAGATACGCAGTATTTT

D: -
V: TRBV2
J: TRBJ1-5
size: -
CDR3: CASSDFNSNQPQHF
DNA: TGTGCCAGCAGCGACTTCAATAGCAATCAGCCCCAGCATTTT

D: -
V: TRBV6-1
J: TRBJ2-5
size: -
CDR3: CASSIQGETQYF
DNA: TGTGCCAGCAGTATCCAGGGGGAGACCCAGTACTTC

D: -
V: TRBV10-1
J: TRBJ1-4
size: -
CDR3: CASSGRHRLIWANEKLFF
DNA: TGCGCCAGCAGTGGGCGACACCGGTTGATTTGGGCTAATGAAAAACTGTTTTTT

D: TRBD2
V: TRBV6-6
J: TRBJ2-2
size: -
CDR3: CASSSRLAGVTGELFF
DNA: TGTGCCAGCAGTTCTCGACTAGCGGGAGTCACCGGGGAGCTGTTTTTT

D: TRBD1
V: TRBV19
J: TRBJ2-7
size: -
CDR3: CASSLDRGSYEQYF
DNA: TGTGCCAGTAGCCTCGACAGGGGCTCCTACGAGCAGTACTTC

D: -
V: TRBV18
J: TRBJ2-7
size: -
CDR3: CASSPTMGHNEQYF
DNA: TGTGCCAGCTCACCGACGATGGGGCACAACGAGCAGTACTTC

D: -
V: TRBV5-1
J: TRBJ2-1
size: -
CDR3: CASSFASGGWNEQFF
DNA: TGCGCCAGCAGCTTTGCGAGCGGTGGTTGGAATGAGCAGTTCTTC

D: TRBD2
V: TRBV6-1
J: TRBJ2-5
size: -
CDR3: CASSVISMASGRGETQYF
DNA: TGTGCCAGCAGTGTCATTTCGATGGCTAGCGGGCGGGGGGAGACCCAGTACTTC

D: TRBD1
V: TRBV2
J: TRBJ1-3
size: -
CDR3: CASSGNRGSGNTIYF
DNA: TGTGCCAGCAGTGGAAACAGGGGCTCTGGAAACACCATATATTTT

D: -
V: TRBV14
J: TRBJ2-4
size: -
CDR3: CASSQLAVRNIQYF
DNA: TGTGCCAGCAGCCAGTTAGCCGTGAGAAACATTCAGTACTTC

D: TRBD1
V: TRBV14
J: TRBJ1-5
size: few
CDR3: CASSQFRDRVDQPQHF
DNA: TGTGCCAGCAGCCAGTTTAGGGACAGGGTTGATCAGCCCCAGCATTTT

D: TRBD1
V: TRBV28
J: TRBJ2-7
size: -
CDR3: CASSLSRQGGYEQYF
DNA: TGTGCCAGCAGTTTATCCCGACAGGGGGGGTACGAGCAGTACTTC

D: -
V: TRBV7-2
J: TRBJ2-5
size: -
CDR3: CASSLGLRETQYF
DNA: TGTGCCAGCAGCTTAGGGCTTCGGGAGACCCAGTACTTC

D: TRBD1
V: TRBV6-1
J: TRBJ2-5
size: -
CDR3: CASIQDRVQETQYF
DNA: TGTGCCAGCATTCAGGACAGGGTCCAGGAGACCCAGTACTTC

D: -
V: TRBV2
J: TRBJ1-2
size: -
CDR3: CASSTRSRSYGYTF
DNA: TGTGCCAGCAGTACCCGGAGCAGGTCTTATGGCTACACCTTC

D: TRBD2
V: TRBV7-9
J: TRBJ2-7
size: -
CDR3: CASSFLAGEAYEQYF
DNA: TGTGCCAGCAGCTTCCTAGCGGGAGAGGCCTACGAGCAGTACTTC

D: TRBD2
V: TRBV9
J: TRBJ2-1
size: -
CDR3: CASSEFSGRYNEQFF
DNA: TGTGCCAGCAGCGAATTTAGCGGGAGGTACAATGAGCAGTTCTTC

D: -
V: TRBV9
J: TRBJ2-5
size: -
CDR3: CASSVAWQAETQYF
DNA: TGTGCCAGCAGCGTAGCTTGGCAGGCGGAGACCCAGTACTTC

D: -
V: TRBV5-1
J: TRBJ2-3
size: -
CDR3: CASSGAGGNTQYF
DNA: TGCGCCAGCAGCGGAGCGGGTGGGAATACGCAGTATTTT

D: -
V: TRBV7-9
J: TRBJ2-7
size: -
CDR3: CASSPAGVGEQYF
DNA: TGTGCCAGCAGCCCAGCAGGGGTGGGCGAGCAGTACTTC